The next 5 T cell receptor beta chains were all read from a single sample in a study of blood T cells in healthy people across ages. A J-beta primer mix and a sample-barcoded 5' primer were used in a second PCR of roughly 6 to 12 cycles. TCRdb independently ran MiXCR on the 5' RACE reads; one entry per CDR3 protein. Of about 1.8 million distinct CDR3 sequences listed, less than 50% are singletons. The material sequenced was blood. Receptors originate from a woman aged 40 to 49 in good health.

DNA for the CDR3: TGTGCCACCAGTGATTCGAGGCGGACAGGGGTGTCTGAGCAGTTCTTC. Residues: CATSDSRRTGVSEQFF. V is TRBV24-1 and J is TRBJ2-1, with 9 bases identical to TRBD1. The CDR3 sequence is 16 residues long. Germline V gene sequence: CDR1 KGHDR, CDR2 SFDVKD. V was pared by 2 bases and J by 9 bases, with 10 bases of the junction left unmatched.

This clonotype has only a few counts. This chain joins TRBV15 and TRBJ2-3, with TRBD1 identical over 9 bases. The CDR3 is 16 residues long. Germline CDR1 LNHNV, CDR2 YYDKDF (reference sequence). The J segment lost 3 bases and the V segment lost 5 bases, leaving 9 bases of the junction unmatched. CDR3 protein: CATSRPPGQGTDTQYF. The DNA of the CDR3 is TGTGCCACCAGCCGCCCTCCGGGACAGGGAACAGATACGCAGTATTTT.

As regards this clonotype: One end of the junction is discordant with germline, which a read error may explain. CDR3 DNA sequence: TGCGTCAGCAGCTTGGTAGAATCCAGGACCTACGAGCAGTACTTC. Amino acid sequence: CVSSLVESRTYEQYF. The chain couples TRBV5-1 to TRBJ2-7; D remains ambiguous. The CDR3 loop spans 15 amino acids. Germline V CDR1 and CDR2: SGHRS, YFSETQ. Full variable domain (outside the CDR3, taken from reference TRBV5-1 and TRBJ2-7): KAGVTQTPRYLIKTRGQQVTLSCSPISGHRSVSWYQQTPGQGLQFLFEYFSETQRNKGNFPGRFSGRQFSNSRSEMNVSTLELGDSALYLCVSSLVESRTYEQYFGPGTRLTVT.

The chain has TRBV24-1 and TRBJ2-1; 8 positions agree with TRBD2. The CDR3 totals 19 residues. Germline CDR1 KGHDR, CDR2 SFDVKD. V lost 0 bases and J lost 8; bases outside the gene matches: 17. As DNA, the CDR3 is TGTGCCACCAGTGATTTGCAATGGGGCGGGGGACTAGGTGTCGATGAGCAGTTCTTC. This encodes CATSDLQWGGGLGVDEQFF.

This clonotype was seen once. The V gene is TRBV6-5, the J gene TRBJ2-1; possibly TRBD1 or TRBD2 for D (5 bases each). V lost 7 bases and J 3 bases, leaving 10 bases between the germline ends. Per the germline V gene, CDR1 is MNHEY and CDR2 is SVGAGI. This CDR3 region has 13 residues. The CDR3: CASIGTHYNEQFF. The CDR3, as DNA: TGTGCCAGCATCGGGACGCACTACAATGAGCAGTTCTTC.